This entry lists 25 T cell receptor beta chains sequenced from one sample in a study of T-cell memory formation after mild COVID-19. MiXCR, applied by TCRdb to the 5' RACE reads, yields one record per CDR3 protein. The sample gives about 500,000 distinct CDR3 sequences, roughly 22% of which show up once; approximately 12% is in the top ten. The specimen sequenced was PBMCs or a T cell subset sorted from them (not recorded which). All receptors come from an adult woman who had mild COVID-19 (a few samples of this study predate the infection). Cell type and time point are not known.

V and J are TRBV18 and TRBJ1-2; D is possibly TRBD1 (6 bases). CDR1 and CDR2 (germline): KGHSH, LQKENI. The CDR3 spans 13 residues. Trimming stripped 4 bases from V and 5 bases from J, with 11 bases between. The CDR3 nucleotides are TGTGCCAGCTCACTACAGGGACGGTATGGCTACACCTTC. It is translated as CASSLQGRYGYTF. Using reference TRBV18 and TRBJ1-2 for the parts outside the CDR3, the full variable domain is NAGVMQNPRHLVRRRGQEARLRCSPMKGHSHVYWYRQLPEEGLKFMVYLQKENIIDESGMPKERFSAEFPKEGPSILRIQQVVRGDSAAYFCASSLQGRYGYTFGSGTRLTVV.

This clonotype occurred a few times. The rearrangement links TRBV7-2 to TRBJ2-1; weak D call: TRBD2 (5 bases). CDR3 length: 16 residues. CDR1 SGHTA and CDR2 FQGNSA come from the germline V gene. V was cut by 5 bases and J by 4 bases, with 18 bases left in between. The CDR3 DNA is TGTGCCAGCAGCCCTGACTACGCGGCGGATTACAATGAGCAGTTCTTC. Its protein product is CASSPDYAADYNEQFF.

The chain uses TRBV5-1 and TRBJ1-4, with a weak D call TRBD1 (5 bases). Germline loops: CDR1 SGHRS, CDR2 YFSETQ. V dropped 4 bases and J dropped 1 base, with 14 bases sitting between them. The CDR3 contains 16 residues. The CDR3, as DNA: TGCGCCAGCAGCGAGGGTCGTAGGGGAACTAATGAAAAACTGTTTTTT. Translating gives CASSEGRRGTNEKLFF.

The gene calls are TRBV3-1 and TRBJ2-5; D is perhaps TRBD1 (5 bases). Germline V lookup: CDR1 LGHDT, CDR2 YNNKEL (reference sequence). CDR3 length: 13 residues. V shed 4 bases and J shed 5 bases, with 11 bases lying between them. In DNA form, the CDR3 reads TGTGCCAGCAGCCTAAGGGGTTGGGAGACCCAGTACTTC. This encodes CASSLRGWETQYF.

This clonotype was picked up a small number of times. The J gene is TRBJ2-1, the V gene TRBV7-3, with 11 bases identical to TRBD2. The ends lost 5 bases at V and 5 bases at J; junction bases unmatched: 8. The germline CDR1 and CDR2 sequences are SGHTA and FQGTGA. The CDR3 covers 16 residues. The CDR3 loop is CASSVTSGRANNEQFF. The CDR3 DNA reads TGTGCCAGCAGCGTCACTAGCGGGAGAGCCAACAATGAGCAGTTCTTC.

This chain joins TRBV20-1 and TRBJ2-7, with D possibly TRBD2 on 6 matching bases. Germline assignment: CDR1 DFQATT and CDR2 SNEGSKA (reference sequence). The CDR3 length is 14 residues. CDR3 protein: CSKRRLESSYEQYF. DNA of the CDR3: TGCAGCAAAAGGCGACTAGAGAGCTCCTACGAGCAGTACTTC.

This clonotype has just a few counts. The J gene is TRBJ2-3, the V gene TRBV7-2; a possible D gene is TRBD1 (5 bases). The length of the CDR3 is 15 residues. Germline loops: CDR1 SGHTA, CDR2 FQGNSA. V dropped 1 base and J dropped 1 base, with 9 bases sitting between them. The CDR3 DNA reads TGTGCCAGCAGCTTAGGGGAAGGGGGCACAGATACGCAGTATTTT. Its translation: CASSLGEGGTDTQYF.

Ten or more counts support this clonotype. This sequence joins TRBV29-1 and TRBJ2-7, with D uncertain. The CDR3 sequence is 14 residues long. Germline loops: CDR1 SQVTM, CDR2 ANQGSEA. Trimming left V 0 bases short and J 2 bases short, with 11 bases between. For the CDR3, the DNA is TGCAGCGTTGAAGATCGCCACATAACCTACGAGCAGTACTTC. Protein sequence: CSVEDRHITYEQYF.

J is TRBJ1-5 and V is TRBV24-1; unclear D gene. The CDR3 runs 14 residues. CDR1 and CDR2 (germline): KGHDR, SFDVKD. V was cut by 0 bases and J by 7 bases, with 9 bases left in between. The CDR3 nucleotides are TGTGCCACCAGTGATTTGCAAGATGAGCAGCCCCAGCATTTT. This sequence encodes CATSDLQDEQPQHF.

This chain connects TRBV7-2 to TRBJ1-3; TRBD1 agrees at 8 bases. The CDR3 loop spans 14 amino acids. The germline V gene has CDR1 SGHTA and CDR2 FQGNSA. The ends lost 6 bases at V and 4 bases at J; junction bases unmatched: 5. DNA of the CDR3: TGTGCCAGCAGACCCGGACAGGGCGGAAACACCATATATTTT. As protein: CASRPGQGGNTIYF.

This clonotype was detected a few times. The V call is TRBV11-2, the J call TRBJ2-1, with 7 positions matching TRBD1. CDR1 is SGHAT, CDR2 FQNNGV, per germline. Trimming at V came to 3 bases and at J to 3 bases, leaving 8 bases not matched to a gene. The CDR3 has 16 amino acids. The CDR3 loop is CASSLTTGTVYNEQFF. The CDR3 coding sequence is TGTGCCAGCAGCTTGACGACTGGGACAGTCTACAATGAGCAGTTCTTC.

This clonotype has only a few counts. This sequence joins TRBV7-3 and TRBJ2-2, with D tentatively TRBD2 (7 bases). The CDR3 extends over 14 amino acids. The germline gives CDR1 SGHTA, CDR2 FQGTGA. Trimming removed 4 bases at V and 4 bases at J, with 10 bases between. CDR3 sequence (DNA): TGTGCCAGCAGCTCAAGGGGGGGCACCGGGGAGCTGTTTTTT. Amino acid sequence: CASSSRGGTGELFF.

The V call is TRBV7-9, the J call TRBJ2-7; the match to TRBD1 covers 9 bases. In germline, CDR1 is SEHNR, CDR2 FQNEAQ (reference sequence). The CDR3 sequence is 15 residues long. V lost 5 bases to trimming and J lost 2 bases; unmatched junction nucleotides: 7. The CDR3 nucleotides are TGTGCCAGCAGCGACCCCGGGACAGGGACCTACGAGCAGTACTTC. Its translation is CASSDPGTGTYEQYF.

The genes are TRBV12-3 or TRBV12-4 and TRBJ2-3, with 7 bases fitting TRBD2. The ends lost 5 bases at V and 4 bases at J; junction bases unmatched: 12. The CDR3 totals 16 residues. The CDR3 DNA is TGTGCCAGCAGTCCCGGACTAGGAGGGGTACCAGATACGCAGTATTTT. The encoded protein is CASSPGLGGVPDTQYF.

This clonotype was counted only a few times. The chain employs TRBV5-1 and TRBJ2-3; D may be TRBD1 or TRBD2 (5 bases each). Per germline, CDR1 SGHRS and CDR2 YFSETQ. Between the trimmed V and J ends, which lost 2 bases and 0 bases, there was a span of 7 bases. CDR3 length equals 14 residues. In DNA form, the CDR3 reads TGCGCCAGCAGCTTCCGGGACAGCACAGATACGCAGTATTTT. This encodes CASSFRDSTDTQYF.

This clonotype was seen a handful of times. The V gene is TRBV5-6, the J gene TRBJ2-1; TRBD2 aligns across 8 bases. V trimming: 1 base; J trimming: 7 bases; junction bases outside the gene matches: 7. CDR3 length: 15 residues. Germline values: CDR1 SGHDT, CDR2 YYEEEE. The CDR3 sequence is CASSLLFGGANEQFF. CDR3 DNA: TGTGCCAGCAGCTTGTTGTTCGGGGGGGCGAATGAGCAGTTCTTC.

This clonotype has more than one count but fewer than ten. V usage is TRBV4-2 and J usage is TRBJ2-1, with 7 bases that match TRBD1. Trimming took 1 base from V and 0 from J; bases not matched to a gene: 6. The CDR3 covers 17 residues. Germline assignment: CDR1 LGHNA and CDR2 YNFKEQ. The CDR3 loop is CASSQGGTASSYNEQFF. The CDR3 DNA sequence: TGTGCCAGCAGCCAAGGGGGGACAGCGAGCTCCTACAATGAGCAGTTCTTC.

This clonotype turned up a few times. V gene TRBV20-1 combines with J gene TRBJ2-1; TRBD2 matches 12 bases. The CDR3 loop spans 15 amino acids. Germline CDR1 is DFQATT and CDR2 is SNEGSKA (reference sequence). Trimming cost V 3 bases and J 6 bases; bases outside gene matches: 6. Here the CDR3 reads CSARVALAGGNEQFF. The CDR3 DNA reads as TGCAGTGCTAGGGTTGCACTAGCGGGAGGCAATGAGCAGTTCTTC.

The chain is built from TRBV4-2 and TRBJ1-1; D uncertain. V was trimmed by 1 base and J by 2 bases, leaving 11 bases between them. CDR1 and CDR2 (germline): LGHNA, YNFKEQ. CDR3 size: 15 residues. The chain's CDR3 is CASSQVMAVNTEAFF. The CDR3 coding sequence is TGTGCCAGCAGCCAAGTAATGGCAGTAAACACTGAAGCTTTCTTT.

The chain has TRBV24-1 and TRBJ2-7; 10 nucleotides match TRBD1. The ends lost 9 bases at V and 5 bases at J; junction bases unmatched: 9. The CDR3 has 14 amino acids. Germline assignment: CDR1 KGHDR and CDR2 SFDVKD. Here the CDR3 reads CATGTGTGVNEQYF. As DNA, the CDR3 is TGTGCCACCGGGACCGGGACAGGGGTCAACGAGCAGTACTTC.

CDR3 in DNA: TGTGCCAGCAGCGAGGGACATATGAACACTGAAGCTTTCTTT. Its protein is CASSEGHMNTEAFF. The chain joins TRBV9 to TRBJ1-1; TRBD1 is a possible D gene (6 bases). The germline V gene encodes CDR1 SGDLS and CDR2 YYNGEE. V lost 3 bases, J lost 0 bases, and 9 bases lay in between. The CDR3 covers 14 residues.

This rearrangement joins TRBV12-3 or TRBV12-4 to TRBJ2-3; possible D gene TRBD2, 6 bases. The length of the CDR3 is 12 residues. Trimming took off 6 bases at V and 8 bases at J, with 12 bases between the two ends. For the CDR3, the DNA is TGTGCCAGCAGCCCAGGAGGGGTTACGCAGTATTTT. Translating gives CASSPGGVTQYF.

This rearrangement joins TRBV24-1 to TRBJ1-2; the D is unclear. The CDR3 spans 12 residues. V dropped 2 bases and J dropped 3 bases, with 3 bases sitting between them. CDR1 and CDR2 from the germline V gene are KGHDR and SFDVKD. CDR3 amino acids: CATSDYHYGYTF. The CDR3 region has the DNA TGTGCCACCAGTGATTATCACTATGGCTACACCTTC.

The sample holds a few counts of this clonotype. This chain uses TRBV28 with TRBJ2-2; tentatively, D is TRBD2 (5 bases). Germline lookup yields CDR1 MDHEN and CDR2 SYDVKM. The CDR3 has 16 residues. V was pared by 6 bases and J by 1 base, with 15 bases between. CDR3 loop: CASSPLLGMNTGELFF. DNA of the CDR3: TGTGCCAGCAGCCCGCTTCTCGGGATGAACACCGGGGAGCTGTTTTTT.

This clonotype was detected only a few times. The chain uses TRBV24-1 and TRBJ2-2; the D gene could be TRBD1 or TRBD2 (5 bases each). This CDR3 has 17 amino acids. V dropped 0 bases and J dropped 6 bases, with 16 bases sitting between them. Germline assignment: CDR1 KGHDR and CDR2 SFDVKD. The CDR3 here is CATSDLRAGRGAGELFF. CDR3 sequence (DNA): TGTGCCACCAGTGATTTGCGAGCAGGGCGAGGGGCCGGGGAGCTGTTTTTT.